The 3 T cell receptor beta chains below come from one sample, sequenced in a study of early stage breast cancer tumors. The repertoire was sequenced with immunoSEQ multiplex PCR; TCRdb's copy has only in-frame clones and lacks some. The table has roughly 19,000 clones, roughly three quarters seen once. Sequencing was done on a sample of blood. The receptors here all came from a person aged 55 to 70 with breast cancer.

The V and J genes are TRBV6-5 and TRBJ1-1, with a tentative D call TRBD1 (6 bases). V lost 2 bases, J lost 3 bases, and 16 bases lay in between. The CDR3 runs to 16 residues. CDR1 MNHEY and CDR2 SVGAGI come from the germline V gene. The CDR3 region has the DNA TGTGCCAGCAGTTACGTGGGGGGGCCCAGCGACACTGAAGCTTTCTTT. Its translation: CASSYVGGPSDTEAFF.

This clone was found once. The CDR3 loop reads CSARGGEQFF. CDR3 DNA sequence: TGCAGTGCCCGAGGGGGGGAGCAGTTCTTC. The chain employs TRBV20-1 and TRBJ2-1, with D tentatively TRBD1 or TRBD2 (6 bases each). The CDR3 length is 10 residues. Germline V gives CDR1 DFQATT, CDR2 SNEGSKA (reference sequence). Trimming took 6 bases from V and 10 from J, leaving 10 bases between them.

J is TRBJ2-6 and V is TRBV18; D not resolved. Germline V gives CDR1 KGHSH, CDR2 LQKENI. The CDR3 has 14 amino acids. Trimming cost V 2 bases and J 4 bases, with 6 bases left between them. CDR3 loop: CASSPIDGANVLTF. The CDR3 DNA follows: TGTGCCAGCTCACCAATTGACGGGGCCAACGTCCTGACTTTC.